The present entry profiles one T cell receptor (beta chain) with its context. The antigen this receptor binds is unknown. The record has no base qualities; no much larger clone is one base away. The source of the sample is a study of shared clonotypes between healthy human individuals (dated by TCRdb to the early 2020s). With respect to the entire study: A few men and two women, aged 18 to 49 years, made up the cohort. For each donor, CD4 naive and CD4 memory were each given three plates, CD8 naive was given two plates, and CD8 memory was given one plate. Blood TCR repertoires of five healthy adults were deeply sequenced to estimate repertoire size and the extent of clonotype sharing between individuals. To increase sequencing depth and limit assay-specific biases, TCR repertoire library preparation and sequencing were carried out by different laboratories using diverse techniques. Each donor's leukapheresis produced roughly between roughly 0.94 and 9.5 billion PBMCs.

The full study reports these points: Clonotypes shared by all four sorted-subset donors showed higher generation probabilities than non-shared clonotypes. Based on pairwise subsampling, the degree of clonotype sharing among donors was expected to be affected by sequencing depth. Incomplete sequencing was indicated by rarefaction of sorted-subset datasets, despite the large sequencing depth. The small number of donors limited the genetic and exposure-history diversity represented. Sampling was restricted to blood, and TCR repertoires in tissue are likely to differ from TCR repertoires in blood. Naive subsets generally had larger estimated clonotype richness than memory subsets did. Across a few donors, roughly 5.1% of naive CD4, roughly 3.5% of naive CD8, about 2.3% of memory CD4, and roughly 0.4% of memory CD8 clonotypes were shared.

V is reduced by 5 bases and J by 0 bases, leaving a spacing of 12 bases between them. CDR1 and CDR2, looked up from the germline V gene, are MNHNS and SASEGT. The cysteine opens and the phenylalanine closes a CDR3 of 15 amino acids. This entry keeps only the CDR3 DNA: 45 bases, framed from base 1. Healthy HIV-negative adults with no recently reported acute infections or vaccinations were included as donors. Every donor was a Caucasian adult living in Nashville, Tennessee, USA. CD4+ T cells were enriched by magnetic negative selection; naive cells were then positively selected on CD45RA, and the negative fraction formed the memory subset. Blood was obtained by leukapheresis, after which PBMCs were separated by Ficoll-Histopaque density gradient centrifugation and cryopreserved in liquid nitrogen vapor phase. Analytical flow cytometry was used to check the purity and quantity of each magnetically sorted T cell population. Genomic DNA was isolated from each sorted fraction and quantified by UV absorbance on a Nanodrop 2000c.

Using the deep immunoSEQ assay, multiplex PCR amplified TCR CDR3 regions from genomic DNA. Extracted genomic DNA from each cell subset was distributed evenly across all wells of several immunoSEQ 96-well plates, and each plate was treated as a replicate. For sorted subsets, each replicate PCR was loaded with 200 ng genomic DNA, equivalent to approximately 33,000 T cell genomes. The purified libraries were quantified using a Qubit 3.0 fluorometer, sized with a Bioanalyzer 2100, and then quantified again using the KAPA Library Quantification kit. Every immunoSEQ 96-well plate was sequenced on a dedicated single-read 150-cycle Illumina NextSeq 550 flow cell. Turning to the authors' computational methods: Because the immunoSEQ output included only junctional sequences and no quality scores, the filtering could not be the same as the filtering used for full-length reads. To assign V/J genes and CDR3, sequences were annotated using PyIR, a Python wrapper for IgBLAST v1.9, with IMGT germline references. Reads were removed for weak V/J assignments (E-value above 1e-6), missing CDR3, stop codons, out-of-frame junctions, or ambiguous translated residues. V3J clonotypes were defined as sequences sharing the same inferred V gene, J gene, and CDR3 amino acid sequence. The percentage overlap between two repertoires was calculated by dividing the number of shared unique clonotypes by the size of the smaller repertoire. Three approaches were used to assess repertoire richness: RTK rarefaction, the Chao1 estimator, and Recon v2.1 estimates of unobserved clonotypes. For all TCRbeta clonotypes obtained by the gDNA method from a handful of donors, generation probabilities were computed with OLGA. TCRdb re-hosts the immuneACCESS table, in-frame sequences only. Its copies lack some clones; in the studies checked, an unresolved V gene accounts for under half of them, and the cause for the rest is not known. That table is the source of V, J and clone size, and D and trimming were worked out from the DNA. In this sample the table shows roughly 1,100,000 clones, about 76% of which occur a single time. The ten top clones hold about 1.5% of the sample.

Sample: memory CD4+ T cells sorted from blood. The meaning of the sample's cell subset or site label: CD45RA-negative fraction. The sequence joins TRBV6-1 to TRBJ2-3; TRBD2 is a possible D gene, resting on 5 matching bases. This TCR was recovered from a man younger than 30 in good health. The CDR3 sequence is CASSSLGASTDTQYF. In nucleotides, the sequence is TGTGCCAGCAGTTCACTAGGCGCTAGCACAGATACGCAGTATTTT.